This T cell receptor beta chain was captured in a study of blood T cells in healthy people across ages. Across the study: In model experiments, template switching was able to capture about one barcoded beta molecule for every two T cells that were present.

Primed by a sample-barcoded 5' primer and a J-beta primer mix, a second PCR proceeded for roughly 7 to 12 cycles. Researchers report that a template-switch adaptor with 12 random nucleotides tagged each cDNA molecule. Each CDR3 protein is one row after TCRdb ran MiXCR on the 5' RACE reads. The data show 800,000 to 1,300,000 distinct CDR3 sequences, approximately 25% seen once. This clonotype was counted only a few times. These data were likewise used in another study, on T cells of mothers and their children. That paper notes: Slightly higher, non-significant overlap characterized related mother-child pairs relative to unrelated pairs.

The sequencing input was blood. The sequence derives from a girl aged 2 to 9 in good health.

For the CDR3, the DNA is TGTGCCAGCAGTGGCGGAAGACGCTACGAGCAGTACTTC. Translating gives CASSGGRRYEQYF. The chain couples TRBV6-1 to TRBJ2-7; D gene unclear. Germline V CDR1 and CDR2: MNHNS, SASEGT. Trimming stripped 4 bases from V and 3 bases from J, with 10 bases between. This CDR3 has 13 amino acids.